Sample share makes the clone carrying this T cell receptor (beta chain) medium-sized. The antigen remains undetermined. The sample originates from a study of metastatic and nonmetastatic thyroid tumors. Study context: Malignant thyroid and benign thyroid patients provided blood and tumor or nodule tissue whose repertoires were compared. General study results and limits: Benign nodules reportedly had significantly lower TCR beta diversity than malignant thyroid tumors in blood and tumor.

Germline CDR1 and CDR2: SNHLY and FYNNEI. V lost 7 bases and J lost 3, with 4 bases in between. This CDR3 has 10 residues. Nobody among the patients had been given any treatment before thyroid surgery. TCRdb re-called the PCR reads via MiXCR. Of about 30,000 clones in the sample, roughly 4% were seen once. The gene calls are TRBV2 and TRBJ2-7; no reliable D call. This TCR derives from a female donor with papillary thyroid cancer or a benign thyroid nodule (not recorded which). Some clones in this sample may be carry-over from other donors' samples. The source material was blood. The CDR3 DNA is TGTGCCAGCAAAGGCTACGAGCAGTACTTC. Its protein product is CASKGYEQYF. Complete variable domain (other parts from reference TRBV2 and TRBJ2-7): EPEVTQTPSHQVTQMGQEVILRCVPISNHLYFYWYRQILGQKVEFLVSFYNNEISEKSEIFDDQFSVERPDGSNFTLKIRSTKLEDSAMYFCASKGYEQYFGPGTRLTVT.